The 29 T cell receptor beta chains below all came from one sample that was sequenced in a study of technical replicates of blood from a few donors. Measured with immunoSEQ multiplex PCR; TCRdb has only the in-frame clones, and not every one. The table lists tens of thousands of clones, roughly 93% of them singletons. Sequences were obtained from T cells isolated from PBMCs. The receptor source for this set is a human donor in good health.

The CDR3: CASSLSSGFYEQYF. Here the CDR3 DNA reads TGTGCCAGCAGTTTGTCCAGCGGCTTTTACGAGCAGTACTTC. The V gene is TRBV28, the J gene TRBJ2-7; TRBD2 might be the D (5 bases). There are 14 residues in the CDR3. V lost 3 bases to trimming and J lost 4 bases, with 13 bases between them. From germline, CDR1 is MDHEN and CDR2 SYDVKM. Complete variable domain (other parts from reference TRBV28 and TRBJ2-7): DVKVTQSSRYLVKRTGEKVFLECVQDMDHENMFWYRQDPGLGLRLIYFSYDVKMKEKGDIPEGYSVSREKKERFSLILESASTNQTSMYLCASSLSSGFYEQYFGPGTRLTVT.

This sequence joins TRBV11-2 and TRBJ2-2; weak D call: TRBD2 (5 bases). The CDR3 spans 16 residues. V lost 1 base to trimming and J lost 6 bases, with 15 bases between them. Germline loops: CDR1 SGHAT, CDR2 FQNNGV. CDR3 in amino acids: CASSLGQTSWPGELFF. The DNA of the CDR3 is TGTGCCAGCAGCTTAGGGCAAACTAGTTGGCCCGGGGAGCTGTTTTTT.

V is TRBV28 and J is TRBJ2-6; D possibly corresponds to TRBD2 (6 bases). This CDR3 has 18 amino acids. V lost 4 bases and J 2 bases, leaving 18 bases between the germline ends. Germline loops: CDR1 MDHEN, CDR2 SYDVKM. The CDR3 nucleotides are TGTGCCAGCAGTTCGGGCCCCGGGACTTTAACTGGGGCCAACGTCCTGACTTTC. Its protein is CASSSGPGTLTGANVLTF. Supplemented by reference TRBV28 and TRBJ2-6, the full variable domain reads DVKVTQSSRYLVKRTGEKVFLECVQDMDHENMFWYRQDPGLGLRLIYFSYDVKMKEKGDIPEGYSVSREKKERFSLILESASTNQTSMYLCASSSGPGTLTGANVLTFGAGSRLTVL.

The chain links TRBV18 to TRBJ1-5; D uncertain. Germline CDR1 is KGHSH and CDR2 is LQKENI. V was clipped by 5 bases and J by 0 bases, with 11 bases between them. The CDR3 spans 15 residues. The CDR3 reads CASSALADSNQPQHF. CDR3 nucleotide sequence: TGTGCCAGCTCAGCCTTGGCGGATAGCAATCAGCCCCAGCATTTT.

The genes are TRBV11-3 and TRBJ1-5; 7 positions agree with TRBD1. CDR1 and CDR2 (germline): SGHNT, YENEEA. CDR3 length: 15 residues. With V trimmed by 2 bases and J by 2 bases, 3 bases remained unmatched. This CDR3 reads CASSLNGQGNQPQHF. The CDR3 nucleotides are TGTGCCAGCAGCTTAAACGGACAGGGCAATCAGCCCCAGCATTTT.

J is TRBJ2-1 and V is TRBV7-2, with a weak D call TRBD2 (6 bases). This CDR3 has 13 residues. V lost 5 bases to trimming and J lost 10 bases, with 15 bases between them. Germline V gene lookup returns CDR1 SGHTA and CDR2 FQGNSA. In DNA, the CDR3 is TGTGCCAGCAGCCTAGAGGGGAGGCGGGAGCAGTTCTTC. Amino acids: CASSLEGRREQFF.

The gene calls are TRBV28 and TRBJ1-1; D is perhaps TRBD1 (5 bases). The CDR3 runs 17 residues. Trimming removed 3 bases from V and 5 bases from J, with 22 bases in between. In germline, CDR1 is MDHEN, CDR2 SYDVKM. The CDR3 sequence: CASSFSVLGGPRTEAFF. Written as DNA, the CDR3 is TGTGCCAGCAGTTTTTCGGTCCTGGGGGGACCGAGGACTGAAGCTTTCTTT.

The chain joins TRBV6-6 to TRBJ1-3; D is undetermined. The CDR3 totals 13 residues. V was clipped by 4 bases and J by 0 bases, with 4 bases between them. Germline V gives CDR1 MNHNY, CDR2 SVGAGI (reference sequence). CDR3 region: CASSFNSGNTIYF. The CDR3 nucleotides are TGTGCCAGCAGTTTCAACTCTGGAAACACCATATATTTT.

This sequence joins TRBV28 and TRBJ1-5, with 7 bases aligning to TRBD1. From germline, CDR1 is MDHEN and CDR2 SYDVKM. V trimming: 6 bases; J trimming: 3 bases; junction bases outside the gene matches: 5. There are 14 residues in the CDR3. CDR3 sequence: CASSRQGTNQPQHF. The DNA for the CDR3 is TGTGCCAGCAGCCGACAGGGTACCAATCAGCCCCAGCATTTT.

CDR3 residues: CASSGWGGYEQYF. DNA for the CDR3: TGTGCCAGCAGCGGATGGGGAGGGTACGAGCAGTACTTC. V gene TRBV2 combines with J gene TRBJ2-7; 7 nucleotides align to TRBD2. This CDR3 has 13 amino acids. CDR1 SNHLY and CDR2 FYNNEI come from the germline V gene. With 6 bases clipped from V and 4 bases from J, the junction kept 6 bases outside the gene matches.

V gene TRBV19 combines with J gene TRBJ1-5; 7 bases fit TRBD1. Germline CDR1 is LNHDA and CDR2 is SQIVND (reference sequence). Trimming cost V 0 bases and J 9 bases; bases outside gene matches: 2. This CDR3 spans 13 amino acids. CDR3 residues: CASSIDRDRPQHF. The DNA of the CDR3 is TGTGCCAGTAGTATAGATCGGGACAGGCCCCAGCATTTT.

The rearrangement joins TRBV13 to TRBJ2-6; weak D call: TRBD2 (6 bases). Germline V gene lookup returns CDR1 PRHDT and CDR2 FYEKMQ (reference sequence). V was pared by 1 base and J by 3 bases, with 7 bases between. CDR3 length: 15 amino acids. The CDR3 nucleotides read TGTGCCAGCAGCTTAGAGGGAGGTGGGGCCAACGTCCTGACTTTC. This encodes CASSLEGGGANVLTF.

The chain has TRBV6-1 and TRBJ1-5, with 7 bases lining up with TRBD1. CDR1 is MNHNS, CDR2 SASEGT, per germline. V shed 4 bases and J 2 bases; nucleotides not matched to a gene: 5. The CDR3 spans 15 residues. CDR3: CASSVLGTGNQPQHF. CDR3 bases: TGTGCCAGCAGTGTTTTGGGGACAGGCAATCAGCCCCAGCATTTT.

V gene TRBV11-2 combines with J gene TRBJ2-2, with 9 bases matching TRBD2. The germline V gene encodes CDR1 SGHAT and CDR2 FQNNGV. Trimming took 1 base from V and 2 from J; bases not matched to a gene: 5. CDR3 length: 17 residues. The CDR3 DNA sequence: TGTGCCAGCAGCTTAGCCCCTAGCGGGATAAACACCGGGGAGCTGTTTTTT. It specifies CASSLAPSGINTGELFF. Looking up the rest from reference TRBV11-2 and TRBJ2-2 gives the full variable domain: EAGVAQSPRYKIIEKRQSVAFWCNPISGHATLYWYQQILGQGPKLLIQFQNNGVVDDSQLPKDRFSAERLKGVDSTLKIQPAKLEDSAVYLCASSLAPSGINTGELFFGEGSRLTVL.

CDR3 nucleotide sequence: TGTGCCAGCAGCTTGCCGCTTGGACAGCAAGAGACCCAGTACTTC. Residues: CASSLPLGQQETQYF. This sequence joins TRBV5-4 and TRBJ2-5; possibly TRBD1 for D (6 bases). Trimming removed 1 base from V and 2 bases from J, with 12 bases in between. CDR3 length: 15 amino acids. Germline CDR1 reads SGHNT; CDR2 reads YYREEE (reference sequence).

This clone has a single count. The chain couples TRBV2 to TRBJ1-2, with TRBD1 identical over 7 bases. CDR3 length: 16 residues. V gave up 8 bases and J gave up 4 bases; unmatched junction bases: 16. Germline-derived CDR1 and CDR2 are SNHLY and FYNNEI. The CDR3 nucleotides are TGTGCCAGCCGTAATCTAGAAGGGGGACAGCCCTATGGCTACACCTTC. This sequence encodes CASRNLEGGQPYGYTF. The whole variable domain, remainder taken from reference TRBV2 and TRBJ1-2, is EPEVTQTPSHQVTQMGQEVILRCVPISNHLYFYWYRQILGQKVEFLVSFYNNEISEKSEIFDDQFSVERPDGSNFTLKIRSTKLEDSAMYFCASRNLEGGQPYGYTFGSGTRLTVV.

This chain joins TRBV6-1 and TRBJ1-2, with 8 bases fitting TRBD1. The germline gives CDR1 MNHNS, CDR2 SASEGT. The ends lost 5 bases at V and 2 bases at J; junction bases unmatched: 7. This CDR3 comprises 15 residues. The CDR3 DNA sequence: TGTGCCAGCAGTCAAGGACAGGGCGTCAACTATGGCTACACCTTC. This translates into CASSQGQGVNYGYTF.

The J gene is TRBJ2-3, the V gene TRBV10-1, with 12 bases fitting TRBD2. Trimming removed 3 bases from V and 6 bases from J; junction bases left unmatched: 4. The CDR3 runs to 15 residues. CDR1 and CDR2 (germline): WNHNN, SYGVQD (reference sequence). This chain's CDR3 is CASSENGLAGDTQYF. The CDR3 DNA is TGCGCCAGCAGTGAAAATGGACTAGCGGGGGATACGCAGTATTTT.

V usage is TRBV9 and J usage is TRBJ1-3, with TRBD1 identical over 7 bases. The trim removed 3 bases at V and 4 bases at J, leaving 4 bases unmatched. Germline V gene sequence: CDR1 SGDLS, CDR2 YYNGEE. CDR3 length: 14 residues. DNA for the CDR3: TGTGCCAGCAGCGCGGGGACAGTAGGAAACACCATATATTTT. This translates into CASSAGTVGNTIYF.

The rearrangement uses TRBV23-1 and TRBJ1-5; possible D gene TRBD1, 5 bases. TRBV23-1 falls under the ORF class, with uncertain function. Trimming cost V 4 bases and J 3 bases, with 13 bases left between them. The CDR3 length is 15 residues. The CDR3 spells CASSLNRQINQPQHF. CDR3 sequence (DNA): TGCGCCAGCAGTCTAAATAGACAGATCAATCAGCCCCAGCATTTT.

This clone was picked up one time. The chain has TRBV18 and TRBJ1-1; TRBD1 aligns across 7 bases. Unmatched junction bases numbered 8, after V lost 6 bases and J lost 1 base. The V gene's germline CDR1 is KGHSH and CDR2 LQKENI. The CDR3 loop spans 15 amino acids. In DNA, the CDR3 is TGTGCCAGCTCGCCAGGACAGGTGGCGAACACTGAAGCTTTCTTT. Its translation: CASSPGQVANTEAFF.

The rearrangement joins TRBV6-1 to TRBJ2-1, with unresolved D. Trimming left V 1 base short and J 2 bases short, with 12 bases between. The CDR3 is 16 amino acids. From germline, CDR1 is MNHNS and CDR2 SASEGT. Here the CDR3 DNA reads TGTGCCAGCAGTGAAGACCCCGTCCCTACCTACAATGAGCAGTTCTTC. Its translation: CASSEDPVPTYNEQFF.

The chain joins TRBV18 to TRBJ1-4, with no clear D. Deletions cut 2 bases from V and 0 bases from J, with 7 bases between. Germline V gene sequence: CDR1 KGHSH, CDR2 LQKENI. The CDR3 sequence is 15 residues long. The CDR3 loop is CASSPGPSTNEKLFF. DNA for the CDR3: TGTGCCAGCTCACCAGGCCCATCAACTAATGAAAAACTGTTTTTT.

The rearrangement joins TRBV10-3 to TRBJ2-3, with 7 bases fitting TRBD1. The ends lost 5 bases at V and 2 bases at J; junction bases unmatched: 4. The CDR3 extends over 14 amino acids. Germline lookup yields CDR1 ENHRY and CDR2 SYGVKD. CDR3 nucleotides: TGTGCCATCAGTAAACAGGGGACCACAGATACGCAGTATTTT. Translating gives CAISKQGTTDTQYF.

The chain's CDR3 is CASGGGLRDNQPQHF. CDR3 in DNA: TGTGCCAGTGGAGGGGGCCTGAGGGACAATCAGCCCCAGCATTTT. The chain uses TRBV2 and TRBJ1-5, with 7 bases identical to TRBD1. CDR1 SNHLY and CDR2 FYNNEI come from the germline V gene. This CDR3 has 15 residues. Unmatched junction bases numbered 11, after V lost 9 bases and J lost 3 bases. Full variable domain (missing parts from reference TRBV2 and TRBJ1-5): EPEVTQTPSHQVTQMGQEVILRCVPISNHLYFYWYRQILGQKVEFLVSFYNNEISEKSEIFDDQFSVERPDGSNFTLKIRSTKLEDSAMYFCASGGGLRDNQPQHFGDGTRLSIL.

CDR3: CASSTEAGITYEQYF. In DNA form, the CDR3 reads TGTGCCAGTAGTACTGAAGCGGGGATAACCTACGAGCAGTACTTC. This sequence joins TRBV19 and TRBJ2-7; TRBD2 matches at 7 bases. V shed 4 bases, J shed 2 bases, and the junction held 8 bases outside the gene matches. The germline V gene encodes CDR1 LNHDA and CDR2 SQIVND (reference sequence). The CDR3 is 15 residues long.

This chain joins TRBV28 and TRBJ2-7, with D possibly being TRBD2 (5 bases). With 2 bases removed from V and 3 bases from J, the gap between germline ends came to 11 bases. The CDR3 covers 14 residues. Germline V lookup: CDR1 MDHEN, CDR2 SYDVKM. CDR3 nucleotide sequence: TGTGCCAGCAGTTTAGCTAGGAGGAACTACGAGCAGTACTTC. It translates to CASSLARRNYEQYF.

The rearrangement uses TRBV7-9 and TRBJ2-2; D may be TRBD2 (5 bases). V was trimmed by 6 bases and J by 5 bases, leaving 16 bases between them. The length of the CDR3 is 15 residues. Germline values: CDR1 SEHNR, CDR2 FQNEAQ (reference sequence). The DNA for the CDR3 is TGTGCCAGCAGGTCGACGGCCCGAGGGACCGGGGAGCTGTTTTTT. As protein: CASRSTARGTGELFF. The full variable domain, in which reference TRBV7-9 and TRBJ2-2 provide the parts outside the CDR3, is DTGVSQNPRHKITKRGQNVTFRCDPISEHNRLYWYRQTLGQGPEFLTYFQNEAQLEKSRLLSDRFSAERPKGSFSTLEIQRTEQGDSAMYLCASRSTARGTGELFFGEGSRLTVL.

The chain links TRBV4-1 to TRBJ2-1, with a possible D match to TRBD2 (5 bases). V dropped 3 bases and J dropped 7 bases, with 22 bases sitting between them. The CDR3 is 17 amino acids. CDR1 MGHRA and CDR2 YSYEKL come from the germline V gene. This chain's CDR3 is CASSHIIRRLETNEQFF. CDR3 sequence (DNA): TGCGCCAGCAGCCATATTATAAGGAGGTTAGAGACTAATGAGCAGTTCTTC.